The 22 T cell receptor beta chains given below trace back to one sample, sequenced in a study of CD8 T cells in ankylosing spondylitis. Their antigen targets remain unknown. Using its own MiXCR run on the 5' RACE reads, TCRdb lists one record per CDR3 protein. In the table there are 750,000 to 850,000 distinct CDR3 sequences, roughly 12% of which are singletons. Study-level findings and limits: Within ankylosing spondylitis blood, a TCR beta motif made up of eight or nine highly homologous variants appeared to be characteristic.

Sequencing input: blood, either unsorted or a sorted T cell fraction (not recorded which). The receptors originated from a male donor with ankylosing spondylitis.

This clonotype was recorded many times. V and J are TRBV5-1 and TRBJ2-7; 11 nucleotides align to TRBD2. CDR3 size: 17 residues. Germline lookup yields CDR1 SGHRS and CDR2 YFSETQ. V was clipped by 2 bases and J by 5 bases; unmatched bases: 12. As DNA, the CDR3 is TGCGCCAGCAGCTTTACTAGCGGGAGTACGGTGTCCAACGAGCAGTACTTC. As protein: CASSFTSGSTVSNEQYF.

This rearrangement joins TRBV20-1 to TRBJ1-6; D perhaps matches TRBD1 (6 bases). From germline, CDR1 is DFQATT and CDR2 SNEGSKA (reference sequence). V lost 1 base, J lost 4 bases, and 8 bases lay in between. The CDR3 covers 14 residues. CDR3 region: CSARGRGYNSPLHF. CDR3 in DNA: TGCAGTGCTAGAGGCAGGGGATATAATTCACCCCTCCACTTT.

This clonotype was observed at least ten times. The CDR3 coding sequence is TGCAGCGTTGACAGGATCCAAGGCACCGGGGAGCTGTTTTTT. The encoded protein is CSVDRIQGTGELFF. The V and J genes are TRBV29-1 and TRBJ2-2, with D unresolved. The length of the CDR3 is 14 residues. The V gene's germline CDR1 is SQVTM and CDR2 ANQGSEA. The germline V and J ends were trimmed by 3 bases and 4 bases, with 12 bases remaining between them.

The genes are TRBV7-9 and TRBJ2-3; D not resolved. Trimming shortened V by 0 bases and J by 3 bases, and 13 bases separated the two germline ends. CDR3 length equals 16 residues. Looked up from germline, CDR1 is SEHNR and CDR2 is FQNEAQ (reference sequence). The CDR3 DNA follows: TGTGCCAGCAGCTTAGCGGCAGGACGACGTACAGATACGCAGTATTTT. The encoded protein is CASSLAAGRRTDTQYF.

This clonotype was seen a few times. The rearrangement uses TRBV7-9 and TRBJ2-7; tentatively, D is TRBD1 or TRBD2 (5 bases each). This CDR3 spans 14 amino acids. Per the germline V gene, CDR1 is SEHNR and CDR2 is FQNEAQ (reference sequence). Trimming pared 7 bases from V and 0 bases from J, leaving 13 bases between. The CDR3 DNA is TGTGCCAGCACCCGGGACGAGAGCTCCTACGAGCAGTACTTC. Translation: CASTRDESSYEQYF. Complete variable domain (other parts from reference TRBV7-9 and TRBJ2-7): DTGVSQNPRHKITKRGQNVTFRCDPISEHNRLYWYRQTLGQGPEFLTYFQNEAQLEKSRLLSDRFSAERPKGSFSTLEIQRTEQGDSAMYLCASTRDESSYEQYFGPGTRLTVT.

This clonotype has a count of ten or more. This sequence joins TRBV25-1 and TRBJ2-1, with D maybe TRBD2 (6 bases). The CDR3 sequence is 15 residues long. CDR1 and CDR2 from the germline V gene are MGHDK and SYGVNS. V was trimmed by 2 bases and J by 5 bases, leaving 13 bases between them. Here the CDR3 reads CASSEGTSRDNEQFF. CDR3 in DNA: TGTGCCAGCAGTGAAGGAACTAGCCGGGACAATGAGCAGTTCTTC.

This rearrangement joins TRBV5-1 to TRBJ1-2, with a weak D call TRBD1 (6 bases). The CDR3 contains 14 residues. Deletions cut 3 bases from V and 0 bases from J, with 9 bases between. Germline CDR1 reads SGHRS; CDR2 reads YFSETQ. CDR3 sequence reads: CASSSDSTNYGYTF. The CDR3 DNA reads as TGCGCCAGCAGCTCGGACAGTACTAACTATGGCTACACCTTC.

This clonotype appeared a few times. The rearrangement joins TRBV20-1 to TRBJ2-5; maybe TRBD1 (6 bases). Trimming cost V 2 bases and J 2 bases, with 12 bases left between them. The CDR3 totals 14 residues. Germline V gives CDR1 DFQATT, CDR2 SNEGSKA (reference sequence). CDR3 region: CSARPGTTQETQYF. Here the CDR3 DNA reads TGCAGTGCTAGACCGGGGACAACTCAAGAGACCCAGTACTTC.

This clonotype came up many times. The genes are TRBV7-2 and TRBJ2-7, with 8 bases that match TRBD2. CDR3 length equals 15 residues. J lost 3 bases, V lost 1 base, and 5 bases had no gene match. CDR1 is SGHTA, CDR2 FQGNSA, per germline. CDR3 sequence: CASSLVAGGRYEQYF. The CDR3 DNA sequence: TGTGCCAGCAGCTTAGTCGCGGGGGGTCGCTACGAGCAGTACTTC.

The J gene is TRBJ2-1, the V gene TRBV20-1; 7 bases are shared with TRBD2. Germline CDR1 DFQATT, CDR2 SNEGSKA (reference sequence). This CDR3 has 16 amino acids. V was pared by 0 bases and J by 7 bases, with 12 bases of the junction left unmatched. Here the CDR3 reads CSARDSASLAPNEQFF. The DNA for the CDR3 is TGCAGTGCTAGAGACTCCGCTTCACTAGCGCCGAATGAGCAGTTCTTC.

This clonotype was observed a handful of times. The gene calls are TRBV4-3 and TRBJ1-6, with unresolved D. The CDR3 loop spans 15 amino acids. The V and J ends lost 0 bases and 5 bases respectively, with 8 bases between them. Germline lookup yields CDR1 LGHNA and CDR2 YSLEER. CDR3 amino acids: CASSQERQNNSPLHF. CDR3 bases: TGCGCCAGCAGCCAAGAGCGCCAGAATAATTCACCCCTCCACTTT.

At least ten counts were recorded for this clonotype. The V and J genes are TRBV12-3 or TRBV12-4 and TRBJ1-2, with 7 bases fitting TRBD1. The CDR3 is 13 amino acids. J gave up 3 bases and V 6 bases, and 4 bases lay outside the gene matches. DNA for the CDR3: TGTGCCAGCAGCCTCGGGACAGACTATGGCTACACCTTC. Its translation is CASSLGTDYGYTF.

This clonotype appeared many times. The chain has TRBV4-1 and TRBJ1-2, with D perhaps matching TRBD1 (5 bases). V was pared by 1 base and J by 4 bases, with 7 bases between. Germline CDR1 and CDR2: MGHRA and YSYEKL. CDR3 length: 13 amino acids. CDR3: CASSQGDGYGYTF. As DNA, the CDR3 is TGCGCCAGCAGCCAAGGGGACGGCTATGGCTACACCTTC.

V usage is TRBV20-1 and J usage is TRBJ1-5, with 7 positions matching TRBD1. V was clipped by 5 bases and J by 5 bases; unmatched bases: 9. Germline lookup yields CDR1 DFQATT and CDR2 SNEGSKA (reference sequence). The CDR3 runs to 14 residues. The CDR3: CSAWTGSLYQPQHF. CDR3 in DNA: TGCAGTGCTTGGACAGGATCGCTTTATCAGCCCCAGCATTTT.

This clonotype was detected a few times. This chain links TRBV19 with TRBJ2-7; the D call may be TRBD1 or TRBD2 (5 bases each). The germline V gene encodes CDR1 LNHDA and CDR2 SQIVND (reference sequence). This CDR3 has 11 amino acids. With 8 bases removed from V and 3 bases from J, the gap between germline ends came to 8 bases. The CDR3 nucleotides read TGTGCCAGTGGGACCTTCTACGAGCAGTACTTC. This sequence encodes CASGTFYEQYF.

There are many counts of this clonotype. The rearrangement uses TRBV29-1 and TRBJ1-1, with D uncertain. This CDR3 comprises 13 residues. The germline V and J ends were trimmed by 5 bases and 0 bases, with 10 bases remaining between them. Germline V CDR1 and CDR2: SQVTM, ANQGSEA. DNA of the CDR3: TGCAGCGTTTCCCAGTTGCTGAACACTGAAGCTTTCTTT. It specifies CSVSQLLNTEAFF.

V usage is TRBV20-1 and J usage is TRBJ1-1; D gene uncertain. The V end lost 0 bases, the J end lost 0 bases, and 14 bases lay between the germline ends. CDR3 length equals 16 residues. The germline V gene encodes CDR1 DFQATT and CDR2 SNEGSKA (reference sequence). CDR3 region: CSARDNGRRVNTEAFF. CDR3 coding DNA: TGCAGTGCTAGAGATAATGGTAGGCGGGTGAACACTGAAGCTTTCTTT.

Only a few counts were recorded for this clonotype. V gene TRBV20-1 combines with J gene TRBJ2-5, with 7 positions matching TRBD2. Germline V lookup: CDR1 DFQATT, CDR2 SNEGSKA (reference sequence). The CDR3 runs to 16 residues. Unmatched junction bases numbered 9, after V lost 2 bases and J lost 0 bases. This chain's CDR3 is CSARPRLAWYQETQYF. The CDR3 DNA is TGCAGTGCTAGACCTCGACTAGCATGGTACCAAGAGACCCAGTACTTC.

The rearrangement uses TRBV6-6 and TRBJ1-2; 8 bases are shared with TRBD1. The CDR3 consists of 13 residues. V shed 4 bases and J 8 bases; nucleotides not matched to a gene: 6. The germline V gene has CDR1 MNHNY and CDR2 SVGAGI (reference sequence). The CDR3 loop reads CASSSTDRDGYTF. The CDR3 region has the DNA TGTGCCAGCAGTTCCACGGACAGGGACGGCTACACCTTC.

In this sample, this clonotype turned up a few times. J is TRBJ2-1 and V is TRBV9; D remains unclear. V lost 3 bases to trimming and J lost 0 bases, with 22 bases between them. Germline V gene lookup returns CDR1 SGDLS and CDR2 YYNGEE. CDR3 size: 19 residues. The CDR3 nucleotides read TGTGCCAGCAGCGCCGTACCCCTAACTTCCGTTAGCTCCTACAATGAGCAGTTCTTC. This sequence encodes CASSAVPLTSVSSYNEQFF.

V and J are TRBV4-2 and TRBJ1-3; D is unclear. The CDR3 is made up of 15 amino acids. Germline V gene sequence: CDR1 LGHNA, CDR2 YNFKEQ. The V end lost 4 bases, the J end lost 0 bases, and 10 bases lay between the germline ends. Here the CDR3 reads CASSRPGYSGNTIYF. As DNA, the CDR3 is TGTGCCAGCAGCCGCCCCGGGTACTCTGGAAACACCATATATTTT.

This clonotype was observed a handful of times. The CDR3 DNA is TGTGCCAGCAGCGATAGGGACAGTCGGCAGCCCCAGCATTTT. This encodes CASSDRDSRQPQHF. This rearrangement joins TRBV7-9 to TRBJ1-5; 7 bases agree with TRBD1. V shed 5 bases, J shed 7 bases, and the junction held 8 bases outside the gene matches. This CDR3 has 14 amino acids. Germline CDR1 is SEHNR and CDR2 is FQNEAQ (reference sequence).